Each of the 30 T cell receptor beta chains below was sequenced from the same sample in a study of spatial heterogeneity in lung cancer. Study results and caveats: Higher tumor mutation counts went along with higher counts of expanded intratumoral alpha and beta TCRs.

TCRdb reprocessed the 5' RACE reads via MiXCR and lists one record per CDR3 protein. The table lists 5,200 or so distinct CDR3 sequences, 3.9% of them singletons. No antigen is known for these receptors. Stated time point: sample taken at primary tumor resection. The source was lung tumor tissue, collected at surgery. These receptors were taken from a female donor with early-stage non-small cell lung cancer.

This clonotype turned up a few times. V is TRBV20-1 and J is TRBJ2-1, with TRBD2 matching over 10 bases. The V segment lost 2 bases and the J segment 9 bases; nucleotides outside the gene matches: 7. Germline V gives CDR1 DFQATT, CDR2 SNEGSKA (reference sequence). The CDR3 has 14 amino acids. This CDR3 is CSARPLAGVVEQFF. The CDR3 DNA reads as TGCAGTGCTAGACCCCTAGCGGGAGTGGTTGAGCAGTTCTTC.

This clonotype came up many times. The chain joins TRBV28 to TRBJ1-1; D uncertain. The CDR3 has 14 amino acids. V was pared by 2 bases and J by 4 bases, with 11 bases between. CDR1 is MDHEN and CDR2 is SYDVKM in the germline V gene. Written as DNA, the CDR3 is TGTGCCAGCAGTTTACCAGCCCGGGGCACTGAAGCTTTCTTT. Residues: CASSLPARGTEAFF.

This clonotype is medium-sized. The chain employs TRBV9 and TRBJ1-5; D remains unclear. Germline loops: CDR1 SGDLS, CDR2 YYNGEE. Trimming removed 0 bases from V and 2 bases from J, with 9 bases in between. The CDR3 has 15 residues. CDR3 coding DNA: TGTGCCAGCAGCGTAGACTGGGGAGGCAATCAGCCCCAGCATTTT. It encodes CASSVDWGGNQPQHF.

This clonotype was seen only a few times. The chain carries TRBV6-2 or TRBV6-3 and TRBJ1-1; D may be TRBD1 (5 bases). There are 13 residues in the CDR3. Germline CDR1 MNHEY, CDR2 SVGEGT. V lost 4 bases, J lost 5 bases, and 11 bases lay in between. The CDR3 DNA sequence: TGTGCCAGCAGTTCCCAGGGATATACTGAAGCTTTCTTT. Translated: CASSSQGYTEAFF.

This clonotype was seen more than once but under ten times. This chain connects TRBV18 to TRBJ1-4; D unclear. Deletions cut 2 bases from V and 0 bases from J, with 10 bases between. The CDR3 totals 16 residues. The germline V gene encodes CDR1 KGHSH and CDR2 LQKENI. The CDR3 coding sequence is TGTGCCAGCTCACCAGGCCAGCCGTCAACTAATGAAAAACTGTTTTTT. This sequence encodes CASSPGQPSTNEKLFF.

The table lists this clonotype with many counts. The rearrangement joins TRBV7-2 to TRBJ1-3, with D maybe TRBD1 (5 bases). CDR3 length: 16 amino acids. The V gene lost 5 bases and the J gene lost 0 bases, with 14 bases spanning the gap. Germline V lookup: CDR1 SGHTA, CDR2 FQGNSA. The CDR3 region is CASSRGGAASGNTIYF. For the CDR3, the DNA is TGTGCCAGCAGCCGAGGAGGGGCGGCCTCTGGAAACACCATATATTTT.

Judged by abundance, this clonotype is medium-sized (0.01 to 0.1%). V is TRBV12-3 or TRBV12-4 and J is TRBJ1-6; 7 bases fit TRBD1. The CDR3 is 16 amino acids. Trimming took 7 bases from V and 7 from J; bases not matched to a gene: 13. The CDR3 DNA reads TGTGCCAGCACCCCCGGCTCGGACAGGCCCAATTCACCCCTCCACTTT. It translates to CASTPGSDRPNSPLHF.

This clonotype is medium-sized in the sample. The V and J genes are TRBV6-6 and TRBJ1-5, with TRBD1 as a possible D gene (6 bases). The ends were cut back, 2 bases at V and 4 bases at J, with 15 bases in the middle. This CDR3 has 16 residues. CDR1 MNHNY and CDR2 SVGAGI come from the germline V gene (reference sequence). In nucleotides, the CDR3 is TGTGCCAGCAGTTACGGCAGGGGTTCGTTTAATCAGCCCCAGCATTTT. Amino acid sequence: CASSYGRGSFNQPQHF.

This clonotype was counted at least ten times. The chain combines TRBV14 with TRBJ2-1; 12 nucleotides match TRBD2. The CDR3 extends over 20 amino acids. Germline values: CDR1 SGHDN, CDR2 FVKESK. J lost 0 bases, V lost 0 bases, and 9 bases had no gene match. DNA for the CDR3: TGTGCCAGCAGCCAAGATCTTGGACTAGCGGGATCTTTCTCCTACAATGAGCAGTTCTTC. Its translation: CASSQDLGLAGSFSYNEQFF.

In its sample, this clonotype was seen many times. This chain joins TRBV7-3 and TRBJ2-1, with 8 bases matching TRBD2. Germline CDR1 SGHTA, CDR2 FQGTGA. The ends lost 5 bases at V and 10 bases at J; junction bases unmatched: 4. This CDR3 has 12 residues. The CDR3 spells CASSRAGGEQFF. The CDR3 coding sequence is TGTGCCAGCAGCCGTGCGGGAGGCGAGCAGTTCTTC.

Within the sample, this clonotype is medium-sized. The J gene is TRBJ2-5, the V gene TRBV6-5, with D maybe TRBD2 (6 bases). The germline gives CDR1 MNHEY, CDR2 SVGAGI. V shed 0 bases and J shed 3 bases, with 14 bases lying between them. There are 16 residues in the CDR3. In nucleotides, the CDR3 is TGTGCCAGCAGTTACTCGTGGACGGTAGCGGAAGAGACCCAGTACTTC. This codes for CASSYSWTVAEETQYF.

This clonotype was counted many times. V usage is TRBV27 and J usage is TRBJ2-7, with D perhaps assigned TRBD1 or TRBD2 (5 bases each). Germline CDR1 and CDR2: MNHEY and SMNVEV (reference sequence). This CDR3 has 15 amino acids. The ends were cut back, 3 bases at V and 6 bases at J, with 18 bases in the middle. The CDR3 sequence is CASSLGVVGAGEQYF. DNA of the CDR3: TGTGCCAGCAGTTTGGGTGTGGTAGGGGCGGGCGAGCAGTACTTC.

This clonotype appeared many times. V gene TRBV28 combines with J gene TRBJ1-1; no clear D. CDR1 is MDHEN, CDR2 SYDVKM, per germline. The CDR3 is 13 amino acids. The V gene lost 3 bases and the J gene lost 3 bases, with 8 bases spanning the gap. The CDR3 DNA is TGTGCCAGCAGTTTCGTTGGCGACACTGAAGCTTTCTTT. Amino acids: CASSFVGDTEAFF.

By sample share, this clonotype is medium-sized. The gene calls are TRBV20-1 and TRBJ2-7; weak D call: TRBD1 (5 bases). V lost 0 bases and J lost 3, with 18 bases in between. The CDR3 spans 16 residues. CDR1 and CDR2 (germline): DFQATT, SNEGSKA (reference sequence). CDR3 nucleotide sequence: TGCAGTGCTAGAGATCGGGTGGGGCCGGATCTCTACGAGCAGTACTTC. Its protein product is CSARDRVGPDLYEQYF.

V usage is TRBV5-1 and J usage is TRBJ2-1, with 12 bases that match TRBD1. Unmatched junction bases numbered 12, after V lost 4 bases and J lost 10 bases. This CDR3 region has 16 residues. Germline CDR1 SGHRS, CDR2 YFSETQ. The CDR3 DNA sequence: TGCGCCAGCAGCCCTTACGCCGGGACAGGGGGCCGGGAGCAGTTCTTC. It yields the protein CASSPYAGTGGREQFF. The full variable domain, its missing parts supplied by reference TRBV5-1 and TRBJ2-1, is KAGVTQTPRYLIKTRGQQVTLSCSPISGHRSVSWYQQTPGQGLQFLFEYFSETQRNKGNFPGRFSGRQFSNSRSEMNVSTLELGDSALYLCASSPYAGTGGREQFFGPGTRLTVL.

By sample fraction, this clonotype is medium-sized. The chain carries TRBV19 and TRBJ2-2, with 12 bases identical to TRBD2. The CDR3 is 16 residues long. The J segment lost 5 bases and the V segment lost 3 bases, leaving 4 bases of the junction unmatched. Germline V lookup: CDR1 LNHDA, CDR2 SQIVND (reference sequence). The CDR3 here is CASSMELAGGTGELFF. CDR3 in DNA: TGTGCCAGTAGTATGGAGCTAGCGGGGGGGACCGGGGAGCTGTTTTTT.

This clonotype was observed at least ten times. CDR3 nucleotide sequence: TGTGCCAGCAGCCTCGACGGGACAGGACTCTACGAGCAGTACTTC. It specifies CASSLDGTGLYEQYF. The chain combines TRBV5-5 with TRBJ2-7; TRBD1 aligns across 8 bases. The CDR3 runs to 15 residues. J was trimmed by 3 bases and V by 4 bases; bases with no gene match: 9. Germline V gene sequence: CDR1 SGHKS, CDR2 YYEKEE (reference sequence).

The sample holds many counts of this clonotype. This sequence joins TRBV20-1 and TRBJ2-5, with no clear D. V lost 5 bases and J 1 base, leaving 20 bases between the germline ends. From germline, CDR1 is DFQATT and CDR2 SNEGSKA (reference sequence). The CDR3 totals 16 residues. The CDR3 DNA reads as TGCAGTGCTTTGAGGTTTCTGGGCACAATCCAAGAGACCCAGTACTTC. Translated, it gives CSALRFLGTIQETQYF.

By share, this clonotype ranks as medium-sized. The CDR3 DNA is TGCGCCAGCAGCCGCACTAGCGGGACCACCGGGGAGCTGTTTTTT. Translating it yields CASSRTSGTTGELFF. The chain uses TRBV5-1 and TRBJ2-2; 10 nucleotides match TRBD2. The CDR3 consists of 15 residues. Unmatched junction bases numbered 4, after V lost 4 bases and J lost 4 bases. The germline gives CDR1 SGHRS, CDR2 YFSETQ.

This clonotype is labeled as medium-sized. The chain uses TRBV6-5 and TRBJ2-3; no reliable D call. V shed 6 bases and J shed 2 bases, with 6 bases lying between them. Germline-derived CDR1 and CDR2 are MNHEY and SVGAGI. The CDR3 is 12 amino acids. CDR3 amino acids: CASRSTTDTQYF. The CDR3 DNA reads as TGTGCCAGCAGAAGTACCACAGATACGCAGTATTTT.

This clonotype is deemed medium-sized. The genes are TRBV7-8 and TRBJ2-3, with unresolved D. Germline V gene data show CDR1 as SGHVS and CDR2 as FQNEAQ. The CDR3 totals 11 residues. The germline V and J ends were trimmed by 3 bases and 2 bases, with 0 bases remaining between them. The CDR3 region has the DNA TGTGCCAGCAGCTTCACAGATACGCAGTATTTT. Its protein product is CASSFTDTQYF.

In its sample, this clonotype was seen many times. This chain connects TRBV12-3 or TRBV12-4 to TRBJ2-1, with 8 bases matching TRBD1. This CDR3 has 15 residues. Germline trimming cut 5 bases from V and 8 bases from J; bases unmatched to any gene: 11. CDR3 loop: CASSVTGVIRDEQFF. Written as DNA, the CDR3 is TGTGCCAGCAGTGTGACAGGGGTAATTAGGGATGAGCAGTTCTTC.

V and J are TRBV16 and TRBJ1-2, with D unresolved. CDR1 and CDR2 from the germline V gene are KGHSY and FQNENV. V was pared by 2 bases and J by 5 bases, with 6 bases between. This CDR3 is 12 amino acids long. Here the CDR3 reads CASSQAGYGYTF. Here the CDR3 DNA reads TGTGCCAGCAGCCAAGCCGGATATGGCTACACCTTC.

This clonotype was observed many times. The chain recombines TRBV7-3 with TRBJ2-5; no clear D. The CDR3 loop spans 14 amino acids. Trimming stripped 4 bases from V and 4 bases from J, with 13 bases between. Germline loops: CDR1 SGHTA, CDR2 FQGTGA. The CDR3 DNA reads as TGTGCCAGCAGCTCCACCCGGATGGGAGAGACCCAGTACTTC. Translating gives CASSSTRMGETQYF.

At least ten counts were recorded for this clonotype. J is TRBJ1-5 and V is TRBV7-3; TRBD1 agrees at 7 bases. V lost 4 bases, J lost 0 bases, and 12 bases stayed unmatched. Germline V CDR1 and CDR2: SGHTA, FQGTGA. This CDR3 comprises 18 residues. The CDR3 sequence: CASSCRDRIYDSNQPQHF. The DNA for the CDR3 is TGTGCCAGCAGCTGCCGGGACAGAATTTACGATAGCAATCAGCCCCAGCATTTT. Using reference TRBV7-3 and TRBJ1-5 for the parts outside the CDR3, the full variable domain is GAGVSQTPSNKVTEKGKYVELRCDPISGHTALYWYRQSLGQGPEFLIYFQGTGAADDSGLPNDRFFAVRPEGSVSTLKIQRTERGDSAVYLCASSCRDRIYDSNQPQHFGDGTRLSIL.

There are many counts of this clonotype. The chain couples TRBV12-3 or TRBV12-4 to TRBJ1-5; D uncertain. Deletions cut 6 bases from V and 7 bases from J, with 10 bases between. The CDR3 is 12 amino acids. The CDR3, as DNA: TGTGCCAGCAGCCTCAGCGCCCAGCCCCAGCATTTT. It specifies CASSLSAQPQHF.

This clonotype qualifies as medium-sized. The V gene is TRBV5-1, the J gene TRBJ2-1; no definite D call. Germline CDR1 is SGHRS and CDR2 is YFSETQ. The CDR3 is 14 amino acids. V dropped 1 base and J dropped 8 bases, with 13 bases sitting between them. CDR3 protein: CASSLSFSSDEQFF. In nucleotides, the CDR3 is TGCGCCAGCAGCTTGAGTTTCAGTTCTGATGAGCAGTTCTTC. Combining the CDR3 with reference TRBV5-1 and TRBJ2-1 gives the whole variable domain KAGVTQTPRYLIKTRGQQVTLSCSPISGHRSVSWYQQTPGQGLQFLFEYFSETQRNKGNFPGRFSGRQFSNSRSEMNVSTLELGDSALYLCASSLSFSSDEQFFGPGTRLTVL.

This clonotype was recorded at least ten times. This chain joins TRBV11-1 and TRBJ2-7; D unclear. Between the trimmed V and J ends, which lost 0 bases and 2 bases, there was a span of 5 bases. The CDR3 length is 13 residues. CDR1 and CDR2 (germline): SGHAT, FQDESV (reference sequence). CDR3 in amino acids: CASSLAGAYEQYF. In DNA form, the CDR3 reads TGTGCCAGCAGCTTAGCTGGTGCCTACGAGCAGTACTTC.

The rearrangement links TRBV11-2 to TRBJ2-6; perhaps TRBD1 as D (6 bases). The CDR3 has 15 residues. V lost 5 bases and J 0 bases, leaving 8 bases between the germline ends. Germline assignment: CDR1 SGHAT and CDR2 FQNNGV. This chain's CDR3 is CASSPDSSGANVLTF. The DNA of the CDR3 is TGTGCCAGCAGCCCGGACAGCTCTGGGGCCAACGTCCTGACTTTC.

This clonotype was detected many times. V usage is TRBV2 and J usage is TRBJ1-1; D not resolved. Trimming left V 8 bases short and J 1 base short, with 11 bases between. The CDR3 length is 13 residues. Germline lookup yields CDR1 SNHLY and CDR2 FYNNEI. CDR3 loop: CASLLIANTEAFF. The CDR3 bases are TGTGCCAGCTTGTTGATCGCGAACACTGAAGCTTTCTTT.